These T cell receptor beta chains were read from a single sample in a study of shared clonotypes between healthy human individuals. The repertoire was sequenced with immunoSEQ multiplex PCR; TCRdb's copy has only in-frame clones and lacks some. The sample holds around 2.1 million clones, 90% to 95% seen once. The sequenced material came from naive CD8+ T cells from PBMCs. These receptor sequences come from a man between 18 and 35 years old in good health. Some clones in this sample may be carry-over from other donors' samples. Each CDR3 is given with its conserved first and last residue. Each record gives: J gene, clone size, CDR3 length, D gene, V gene, CDR3 DNA, CDR3 protein. The D gene is left open where the match is weak. Size is omitted from some rows. Given values are once, few, many or a class for expanded clones.

J gene: TRBJ2-7; clone size: -; CDR3 length: 15; D gene: -; V gene: TRBV5-1; CDR3 DNA: TGCGCCAGCAGCTTGCCGGTAGGACAGCCCTACGAGCAGTACTTC; CDR3 protein: CASSLPVGQPYEQYF
J gene: TRBJ1-5; clone size: -; CDR3 length: 15; D gene: TRBD1; V gene: TRBV28; CDR3 DNA: TGTGCCAGCGGGCGACGGACAGGCGCAAATCAGCCCCAGCATTTT; CDR3 protein: CASGRRTGANQPQHF
J gene: TRBJ2-7; clone size: -; CDR3 length: 14; D gene: -; V gene: TRBV5-8; CDR3 DNA: TGTGCCAGCAGCTTGTCGAGGGCTGCCTACGAGCAGTACTTC; CDR3 protein: CASSLSRAAYEQYF
J gene: TRBJ2-4; clone size: -; CDR3 length: 17; D gene: TRBD2; V gene: TRBV10-2; CDR3 DNA: TGCGCCAGCAGTAACAAGACTAGCGGGAGAACCAAAAACATTCAGTACTTC; CDR3 protein: CASSNKTSGRTKNIQYF
J gene: TRBJ1-1; clone size: -; CDR3 length: 15; D gene: -; V gene: TRBV11-2; CDR3 DNA: TGTGCCAGCAGCTTCCTACTGGGACCGAACACTGAAGCTTTCTTT; CDR3 protein: CASSFLLGPNTEAFF
J gene: TRBJ2-7; clone size: once; CDR3 length: 14; D gene: -; V gene: TRBV27; CDR3 DNA: TGTGCCAGCAGTACCCCGGACGGATCCTACGAGCAGTACTTC; CDR3 protein: CASSTPDGSYEQYF
J gene: TRBJ1-3; clone size: -; CDR3 length: 16; D gene: -; V gene: TRBV4-1; CDR3 DNA: TGCGCCAGCAGCCATCGGGCCCATAGCTCTGGAAACACCATATATTTT; CDR3 protein: CASSHRAHSSGNTIYF
J gene: TRBJ1-2; clone size: -; CDR3 length: 16; D gene: -; V gene: TRBV6-6; CDR3 DNA: TGTGCCAGCAGTTACGTAGGTCGGGGCGCCGGCTATGGCTACACCTTC; CDR3 protein: CASSYVGRGAGYGYTF
J gene: TRBJ2-7; clone size: once; CDR3 length: 13; D gene: TRBD1; V gene: TRBV23-1; CDR3 DNA: TGCGCCAGCAGTCCAGGGGGAGTCTACGAGCAGTACTTC; CDR3 protein: CASSPGGVYEQYF
J gene: TRBJ2-7; clone size: once; CDR3 length: 14; D gene: -; V gene: TRBV9; CDR3 DNA: TGTGCCAGCAGCGTAGCGGGAATCTCCTACGAGCAGTACTTC; CDR3 protein: CASSVAGISYEQYF
J gene: TRBJ2-7; clone size: -; CDR3 length: 14; D gene: -; V gene: TRBV7-2; CDR3 DNA: TGTGCCAGCAGCTTAGAAGGACGTGCCTACGAGCAGTACTTC; CDR3 protein: CASSLEGRAYEQYF
J gene: TRBJ2-1; clone size: -; CDR3 length: 11; D gene: -; V gene: TRBV5-4; CDR3 DNA: TGTGCCAGCAGCTTGGGGAATGAGCAGTTCTTC; CDR3 protein: CASSLGNEQFF
J gene: TRBJ1-5; clone size: -; CDR3 length: 17; D gene: -; V gene: TRBV19; CDR3 DNA: TGTGCCAGTAGTATAAATGCCCAGGGCACGAGCAATCAGCCCCAGCATTTT; CDR3 protein: CASSINAQGTSNQPQHF
J gene: TRBJ2-1; clone size: -; CDR3 length: 16; D gene: TRBD2; V gene: TRBV28; CDR3 DNA: TGTGCCAGCAGTGCCCTGACTAGCGGGCCCTACAATGAGCAGTTCTTC; CDR3 protein: CASSALTSGPYNEQFF
J gene: TRBJ2-7; clone size: -; CDR3 length: 18; D gene: TRBD2; V gene: TRBV5-3; CDR3 DNA: TGTGCCAGAACCTACCTCTCCAGAACTAGCGGGAAGATCTACGAGCAGTACTTC; CDR3 protein: CARTYLSRTSGKIYEQYF
J gene: TRBJ2-1; clone size: -; CDR3 length: 15; D gene: TRBD1; V gene: TRBV15; CDR3 DNA: TGTGCCACCCAAACCGGGACAGGGTCCTACAATGAGCAGTTCTTC; CDR3 protein: CATQTGTGSYNEQFF
J gene: TRBJ2-7; clone size: -; CDR3 length: 11; D gene: -; V gene: TRBV6-5; CDR3 DNA: TGTGCCAGCAGTGATCCCTGGGAGCAGTACTTC; CDR3 protein: CASSDPWEQYF
J gene: TRBJ2-6; clone size: -; CDR3 length: 13; D gene: -; V gene: TRBV15; CDR3 DNA: TGTGCCACCGGCACTTTTGGGGCCAACGTCCTGACTTTC; CDR3 protein: CATGTFGANVLTF